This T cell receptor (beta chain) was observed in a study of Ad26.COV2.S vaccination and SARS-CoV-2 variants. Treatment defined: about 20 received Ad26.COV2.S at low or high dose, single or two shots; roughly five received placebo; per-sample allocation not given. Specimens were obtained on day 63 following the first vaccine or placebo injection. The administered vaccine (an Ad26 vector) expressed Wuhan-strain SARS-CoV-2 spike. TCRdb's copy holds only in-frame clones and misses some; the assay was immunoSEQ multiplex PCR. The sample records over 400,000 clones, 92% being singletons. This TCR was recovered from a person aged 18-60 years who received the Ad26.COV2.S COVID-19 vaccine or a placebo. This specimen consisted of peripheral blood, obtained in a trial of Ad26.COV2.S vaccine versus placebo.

CDR3 bases: TGTGCCAGCAGCCAAGTTTGTGTGATACGGGCGGGAGGAGACGAGCAGTACTTC. Its protein is CASSQVCVIRAGGDEQYF. The V gene is TRBV3-1 (or the pseudogene TRBV3-2), the J gene TRBJ2-7; TRBD2 matches 8 bases. Unmatched junction bases numbered 16, after V lost 1 base and J lost 5 bases. The V gene's germline CDR1 is LGHDT and CDR2 YNNKEL (reference sequence). The CDR3 is 18 residues long.